The 30 T cell receptor beta chains given below trace back to one sample, sequenced in a study of T cell responses to AZD1222 COVID-19 vaccine. This table comes from immunoSEQ multiplex PCR, and its TCRdb copy is limited to in-frame clones, with some not included. The sample holds some 100,000 clones; around 90% are singletons and the top ten take roughly 5.2%. Material: peripheral blood, obtained on day 0 of AZD1222 vaccination. These receptors all stem from an adult in good health.

The chain links TRBV15 to TRBJ2-1; 9 bases align to TRBD2. The CDR3 is 17 amino acids. Germline lookup yields CDR1 LNHNV and CDR2 YYDKDF (reference sequence). Germline trimming cut 0 bases from V and 2 bases from J; bases unmatched to any gene: 5. The CDR3 region is CATSRDLAGRAYNEQFF. In DNA form, the CDR3 reads TGTGCCACCAGCAGAGATCTAGCGGGAAGGGCCTACAATGAGCAGTTCTTC.

The chain couples TRBV3-1 (or the pseudogene TRBV3-2) to TRBJ1-2; D unresolved. Trimming removed 4 bases from V and 3 bases from J, with 6 bases in between. CDR1 and CDR2 from the germline V gene are LGHDT and YNNKEL (reference sequence). CDR3 size: 12 residues. CDR3 protein: CASSLGHYGYTF. Written as DNA, the CDR3 is TGTGCCAGCAGCCTAGGTCACTATGGCTACACCTTC.

This chain connects TRBV9 to TRBJ1-6; D is uncertain. Deletions cut 0 bases from V and 5 bases from J, with 18 bases between. Germline V CDR1 and CDR2: SGDLS, YYNGEE. This CDR3 spans 18 amino acids. CDR3: CASSVGGQAIPHNSPLHF. The CDR3 nucleotides read TGTGCCAGCAGCGTAGGCGGCCAGGCGATACCCCATAATTCACCCCTCCACTTT. Based on the CDR3 plus reference TRBV9 and TRBJ1-6, the full variable domain is DSGVTQTPKHLITATGQRVTLRCSPRSGDLSVYWYQQSLDQGLQFLIQYYNGEERAKGNILERFSAQQFPDLHSELNLSSLELGDSALYFCASSVGGQAIPHNSPLHFGNGTRLTVT.

Many counts were recorded for this clone. The chain employs TRBV30 and TRBJ1-5, with a possible D match to TRBD1 (6 bases). This CDR3 comprises 15 residues. Per germline, CDR1 GTSNPN and CDR2 SVGIG (reference sequence). V was trimmed by 2 bases and J by 7 bases, leaving 18 bases between them. This CDR3 is CAWSLGLGAGQPQHF. In DNA form, the CDR3 reads TGTGCCTGGAGTCTTGGCCTGGGGGCAGGGCAGCCCCAGCATTTT. Complete variable domain (other parts from reference TRBV30 and TRBJ1-5): SQTIHQWPATLVQPVGSPLSLECTVEGTSNPNLYWYRQAAGRGLQLLFYSVGIGQISSEVPQNLSASRPQDRQFILSSKKLLLSDSGFYLCAWSLGLGAGQPQHFGDGTRLSIL.

The V call is TRBV3-1 (or the pseudogene TRBV3-2), the J call TRBJ2-1; 11 bases are a match to TRBD2. The CDR3 length is 16 residues. The ends lost 3 bases at V and 12 bases at J; junction bases unmatched: 13. Germline V gene sequence: CDR1 LGHDT, CDR2 YNNKEL (reference sequence). CDR3 residues: CASSHRTSGRRLLQFF. As DNA, the CDR3 is TGTGCCAGCAGCCACAGGACTAGCGGGCGACGGCTCTTGCAGTTCTTC.

This chain connects TRBV7-9 to TRBJ2-1, with unresolved D. Trimming took off 7 bases at V and 2 bases at J, with 12 bases between the two ends. The CDR3 sequence is 14 residues long. Germline V gene lookup returns CDR1 SEHNR and CDR2 FQNEAQ (reference sequence). The DNA of the CDR3 is TGTGCCAGCATGGTTGGGCTCGCCTACAATGAGCAGTTCTTC. Translation: CASMVGLAYNEQFF.

V usage is TRBV6-5 and J usage is TRBJ1-6, with D maybe TRBD1 (5 bases). This CDR3 is 14 amino acids long. V lost 5 bases, J lost 4 bases, and 9 bases lay in between. CDR1 is MNHEY, CDR2 SVGAGI, per germline. CDR3 nucleotides: TGTGCCAGCAGTCAGACAGAATATAATTCACCCCTCCACTTT. Translation gives CASSQTEYNSPLHF.

This chain joins TRBV10-3 and TRBJ2-3, with 12 nucleotides matching TRBD2. The V and J ends lost 3 bases and 3 bases, in that order; junction bases with no gene match: 4. This CDR3 region has 16 residues. Germline V CDR1 and CDR2: ENHRY, SYGVKD. The CDR3: CAISDPTSGRTDTQYF. The DNA for the CDR3 is TGTGCCATCAGTGACCCGACTAGCGGGAGAACAGATACGCAGTATTTT.

This chain connects TRBV6-4 to TRBJ2-7; TRBD2 is a possible D gene (5 bases). This CDR3 comprises 15 residues. CDR1 and CDR2 (germline): MRHNA, SNTAGT. V was cut by 7 bases and J by 4 bases, with 20 bases left in between. In DNA form, the CDR3 reads TGTGCCAGCAACGGGGAGAGTAGCCGTAGTTACGAGCAGTACTTC. Translated: CASNGESSRSYEQYF.

The chain recombines TRBV10-3 with TRBJ2-1, with 12 bases that match TRBD2. Per germline, CDR1 ENHRY and CDR2 SYGVKD. The length of the CDR3 is 17 residues. V was clipped by 3 bases and J by 6 bases; unmatched bases: 9. This chain's CDR3 is CAISESSGRGKFNEQFF. The DNA for the CDR3 is TGTGCCATCAGTGAATCTAGCGGGAGGGGGAAGTTCAATGAGCAGTTCTTC.

The chain couples TRBV6-5 to TRBJ2-7; 8 bases map to TRBD1. The germline gives CDR1 MNHEY, CDR2 SVGAGI. Trimming took 4 bases from V and 6 from J; bases not matched to a gene: 11. The CDR3 loop spans 15 amino acids. CDR3 DNA: TGTGCCAGCAGTTCGGGACAGGCCTATGGTCCCGAGCAGTACTTC. Its protein product is CASSSGQAYGPEQYF.

The chain carries TRBV29-1 and TRBJ1-2; 7 bases are shared with TRBD1. There are 14 residues in the CDR3. The ends lost 6 bases at V and 4 bases at J; junction bases unmatched: 11. The germline CDR1 and CDR2 sequences are SQVTM and ANQGSEA. This chain's CDR3 is CSVEGAVPSYGYTF. The DNA of the CDR3 is TGCAGCGTCGAGGGGGCAGTCCCCTCCTATGGCTACACCTTC.

This chain links TRBV9 with TRBJ2-5; D call uncertain. This CDR3 is built from 15 residues. CDR1 is SGDLS and CDR2 is YYNGEE in the germline V gene. V was pared by 0 bases and J by 2 bases, with 11 bases between. The DNA for the CDR3 is TGTGCCAGCAGCGTAGTTGGCAGCGCGCAAGAGACCCAGTACTTC. Its protein product is CASSVVGSAQETQYF. The full variable domain, rest sourced from reference TRBV9 and TRBJ2-5, is DSGVTQTPKHLITATGQRVTLRCSPRSGDLSVYWYQQSLDQGLQFLIQYYNGEERAKGNILERFSAQQFPDLHSELNLSSLELGDSALYFCASSVVGSAQETQYFGPGTRLLVL.

This chain links TRBV12-1 with TRBJ1-6; the table calls TRBD1, which could not be checked here. TRBV12-1 has pseudogene status. This CDR3 has 16 residues. Here the CDR3 reads CASTTGNRAYNSPLHF. The CDR3 DNA is TGTGCCAGCACCACGGGGAACAGGGCCTATAATTCACCCCTCCACTTT.

The chain couples TRBV25-1 to TRBJ1-2, with 9 bases aligning to TRBD1. The CDR3 spans 16 residues. Germline CDR1 reads MGHDK; CDR2 reads SYGVNS. V was pared by 1 base and J by 9 bases, with 12 bases of the junction left unmatched. As DNA, the CDR3 is TGTGCCAGCAGTGAATTCTCCGGGACAGGGTGGACCCGCTACACCTTC. It translates to CASSEFSGTGWTRYTF.

The gene calls are TRBV19 and TRBJ1-4; 7 bases fit TRBD1. The V and J ends lost 4 bases and 8 bases, in that order; junction bases with no gene match: 10. This CDR3 has 15 amino acids. Germline V gene lookup returns CDR1 LNHDA and CDR2 SQIVND (reference sequence). The CDR3 sequence: CASSTSSDRTEKLFF. In nucleotides, the CDR3 is TGTGCCAGTAGTACCTCGTCGGACAGGACCGAAAAACTGTTTTTT. The variable domain in full, with the rest retrieved from reference TRBV19 and TRBJ1-4, is DGGITQSPKYLFRKEGQNVTLSCEQNLNHDAMYWYRQDPGQGLRLIYYSQIVNDFQKGDIAEGYSVSREKKESFPLTVTSAQKNPTAFYLCASSTSSDRTEKLFFGSGTQLSVL.

V is TRBV25-1 and J is TRBJ1-6, with D possibly matching TRBD1 (6 bases). CDR1 and CDR2 (germline): MGHDK, SYGVNS. V lost 5 bases, J lost 10 bases, and 15 bases lay in between. CDR3 length: 14 residues. The CDR3 sequence: CASSPRTGSSPLHF. CDR3 DNA sequence: TGTGCCAGCAGTCCACGAACAGGGTCCTCACCCCTCCACTTT. Combining the CDR3 with reference TRBV25-1 and TRBJ1-6 gives the whole variable domain EADIYQTPRYLVIGTGKKITLECSQTMGHDKMYWYQQDPGMELHLIHYSYGVNSTEKGDLSSESTVSRIRTEHFPLTLESARPSHTSQYLCASSPRTGSSPLHFGNGTRLTVT.

CDR3 in DNA: TGTGCCAGCAGCCCGGGACAGGGTAATGGACCTCAAGAGACCCAGTACTTC. This encodes CASSPGQGNGPQETQYF. V is TRBV11-2 and J is TRBJ2-5; 9 nucleotides agree with TRBD1. Germline V CDR1 and CDR2: SGHAT, FQNNGV. This CDR3 spans 17 amino acids. The junction had 12 bases not matched to a gene; V was cut back by 5 bases and J by 2 bases.

In its sample, this clone was seen once. The J gene is TRBJ2-1, the V gene TRBV7-3, with D perhaps TRBD2 (6 bases). The CDR3 extends over 15 amino acids. Trimming shortened V by 5 bases and J by 2 bases, and 13 bases separated the two germline ends. Germline lookup yields CDR1 SGHTA and CDR2 FQGTGA. In DNA, the CDR3 is TGTGCCAGCAGCCCGGGACTCAAACCCTACAATGAGCAGTTCTTC. Translating gives CASSPGLKPYNEQFF.

V gene TRBV20-1 combines with J gene TRBJ1-2; D gene ambiguous. CDR1 DFQATT and CDR2 SNEGSKA come from the germline V gene (reference sequence). The CDR3 has 14 amino acids. V dropped 3 bases and J dropped 2 bases, with 13 bases sitting between them. In nucleotides, the CDR3 is TGCAGTGCTAGTGATTGGGAGAGGAACTATGGCTACACCTTC. It codes for CSASDWERNYGYTF.

This chain connects TRBV10-3 to TRBJ2-7; D possibly matches TRBD1 or TRBD2 (6 bases each). The germline CDR1 and CDR2 sequences are ENHRY and SYGVKD. CDR3 size: 16 residues. Trimming took off 2 bases at V and 2 bases at J, with 16 bases between the two ends. In DNA, the CDR3 is TGTGCCATCAGTGAGGCGGGGCGGACAGCCCCCTACGAGCAGTACTTC. It codes for CAISEAGRTAPYEQYF.

The chain joins TRBV6-2 or TRBV6-3 to TRBJ1-1; tentatively, D is TRBD1 (6 bases). V lost 4 bases, J lost 11 bases, and 17 bases lay in between. Germline V CDR1 and CDR2: MNHEY, SVGEGT. This CDR3 has 13 residues. CDR3: CASSLSLTGMAFF. CDR3 sequence (DNA): TGTGCCAGCAGTTTATCTCTAACAGGGATGGCTTTCTTT.

The chain links TRBV18 to TRBJ2-5, with a weak D call TRBD1 (6 bases). The CDR3 consists of 18 residues. V was cut by 1 base and J by 4 bases, with 22 bases left in between. The germline V gene encodes CDR1 KGHSH and CDR2 LQKENI. The CDR3 sequence: CASSPRLGRGAVRETQYF. In DNA form, the CDR3 reads TGTGCCAGCTCACCACGTCTTGGCAGGGGAGCTGTCCGAGAGACCCAGTACTTC.

The chain joins TRBV4-3 to TRBJ1-2; 8 nucleotides match TRBD1. The V gene's germline CDR1 is LGHNA and CDR2 YSLEER. V shed 3 bases and J 5 bases; nucleotides not matched to a gene: 5. The CDR3 has 14 residues. CDR3 nucleotide sequence: TGCGCCAGCAGCCATACTACAGGGGGGTATGGCTACACCTTC. This sequence encodes CASSHTTGGYGYTF.

The rearrangement links TRBV11-2 to TRBJ1-1; 7 nucleotides line up with TRBD1. The V and J ends lost 4 bases and 4 bases, in that order; junction bases with no gene match: 3. CDR1 and CDR2 from the germline V gene are SGHAT and FQNNGV. The CDR3 is made up of 13 amino acids. The DNA for the CDR3 is TGTGCCAGCAGCTACGACAGGGTCACTGAAGCTTTCTTT. Its protein product is CASSYDRVTEAFF.

The chain has TRBV10-3 and TRBJ2-7, with 7 bases identical to TRBD2. This CDR3 is built from 15 residues. Germline CDR1 and CDR2: ENHRY and SYGVKD. J lost 1 base, V lost 8 bases, and 11 bases had no gene match. The CDR3 DNA is TGTGCCATCGGAAATGCGGGAGAAGGGTCCTACGAGCAGTACTTC. Translating gives CAIGNAGEGSYEQYF.

The chain couples TRBV21-1 to TRBJ2-7; TRBD1 is the table's D call, not checked against the DNA. TRBV21-1 is labeled a pseudogene. CDR3 length equals 19 residues. The CDR3 is CASSPSGAGRPHPSYEQYF. The CDR3 DNA is TGTGCCAGCAGCCCCTCAGGGGCAGGAAGACCCCACCCATCCTACGAGCAGTACTTC.

In this sample, this clone turned up a few times. The J gene is TRBJ1-4, the V gene TRBV5-8; 9 nucleotides agree with TRBD1. V lost 1 base, J lost 3 bases, and 1 base stayed unmatched. The CDR3 length is 15 residues. The germline CDR1 and CDR2 sequences are SGHTS and YDEGEE. CDR3 DNA: TGTGCCAGCAGCTTGAGGGACAGGGCTAATGAAAAACTGTTTTTT. Its protein is CASSLRDRANEKLFF. Based on the CDR3 plus reference TRBV5-8 and TRBJ1-4, the full variable domain is EAGVTQSPTHLIKTRGQQATLRCSPISGHTSVYWYQQALGLGLQFLLWYDEGEERNRGNFPPRFSGRQFPNYSSELNVNALELEDSALYLCASSLRDRANEKLFFGSGTQLSVL.

The rearrangement joins TRBV30 to TRBJ1-6; 11 nucleotides agree with TRBD1. V shed 0 bases, J shed 9 bases, and the junction held 10 bases outside the gene matches. The CDR3 length is 17 residues. Germline-derived CDR1 and CDR2 are GTSNPN and SVGIG (reference sequence). The CDR3 reads CAWSVPYPGTGGSPLHF. DNA of the CDR3: TGTGCCTGGAGTGTCCCATATCCCGGGACAGGGGGTTCACCCCTCCACTTT.

This chain uses TRBV7-8 with TRBJ1-4; 11 bases agree with TRBD1. The CDR3 totals 16 residues. The V and J ends lost 5 bases and 6 bases, in that order; junction bases with no gene match: 8. In germline, CDR1 is SGHVS, CDR2 FQNEAQ. The CDR3 region has the DNA TGTGCCAGCAGCGCAGACCCGGGACAGGGGGATGAAAAACTGTTTTTT. The encoded protein is CASSADPGQGDEKLFF. Full variable domain (outside the CDR3, taken from reference TRBV7-8 and TRBJ1-4): GAGVSQSPRYKVAKRGQDVALRCDPISGHVSLFWYQQALGQGPEFLTYFQNEAQLDKSGLPSDRFFAERPEGSVSTLKIQRTQQEDSAVYLCASSADPGQGDEKLFFGSGTQLSVL.